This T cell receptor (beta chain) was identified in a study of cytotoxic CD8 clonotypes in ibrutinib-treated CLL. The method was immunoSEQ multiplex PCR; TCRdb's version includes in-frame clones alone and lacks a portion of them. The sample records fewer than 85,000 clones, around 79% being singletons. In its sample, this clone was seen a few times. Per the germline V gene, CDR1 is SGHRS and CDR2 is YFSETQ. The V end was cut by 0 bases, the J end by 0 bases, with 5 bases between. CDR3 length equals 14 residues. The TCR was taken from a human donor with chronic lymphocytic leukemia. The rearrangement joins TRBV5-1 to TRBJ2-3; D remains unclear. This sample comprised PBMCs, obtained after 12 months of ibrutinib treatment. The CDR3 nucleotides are TGCGCCAGCAGCTTGGGTGAGAGCACAGATACGCAGTATTTT. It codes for CASSLGESTDTQYF.